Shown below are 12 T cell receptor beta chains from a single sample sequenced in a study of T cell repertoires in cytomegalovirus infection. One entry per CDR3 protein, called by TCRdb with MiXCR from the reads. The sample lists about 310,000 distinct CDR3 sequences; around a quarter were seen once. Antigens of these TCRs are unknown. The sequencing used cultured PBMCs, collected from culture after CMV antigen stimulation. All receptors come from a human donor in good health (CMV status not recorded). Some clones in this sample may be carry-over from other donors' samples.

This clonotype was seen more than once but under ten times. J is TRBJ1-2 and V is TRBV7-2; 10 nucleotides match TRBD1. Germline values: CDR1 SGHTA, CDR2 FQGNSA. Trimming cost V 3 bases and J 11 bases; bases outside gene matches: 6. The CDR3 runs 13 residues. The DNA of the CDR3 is TGTGCCAGCAGCTTGGACAGGGGGGAACGGTACACCTTC. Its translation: CASSLDRGERYTF. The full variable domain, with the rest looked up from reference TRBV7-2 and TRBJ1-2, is GAGVSQSPSNKVTEKGKDVELRCDPISGHTALYWYRQSLGQGLEFLIYFQGNSAPDKSGLPSDRFSAERTGGSVSTLTIQRTQQEDSAVYLCASSLDRGERYTFGSGTRLTVV.

As DNA, the CDR3 is TGTGCCTGGAGTTCCGGGACAGGAACCCCCCGCTCTGGAAACACCATATATTTT. Its protein product is CAWSSGTGTPRSGNTIYF. The genes are TRBV30 and TRBJ1-3, with 8 bases lining up with TRBD1. CDR1 GTSNPN and CDR2 SVGIG come from the germline V gene (reference sequence). The CDR3 consists of 18 residues. V gave up 2 bases and J gave up 0 bases; unmatched junction bases: 12.

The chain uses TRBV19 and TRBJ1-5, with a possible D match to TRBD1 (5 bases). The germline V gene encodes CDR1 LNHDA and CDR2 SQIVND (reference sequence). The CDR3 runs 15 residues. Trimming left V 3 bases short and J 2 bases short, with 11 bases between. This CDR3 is CASSMGEVGNQPQHF. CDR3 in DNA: TGTGCCAGTAGTATGGGGGAGGTTGGCAATCAGCCCCAGCATTTT.

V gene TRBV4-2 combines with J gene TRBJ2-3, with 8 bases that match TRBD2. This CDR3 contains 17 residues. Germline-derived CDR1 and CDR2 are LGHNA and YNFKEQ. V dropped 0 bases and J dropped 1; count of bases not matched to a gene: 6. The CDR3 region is CASSQDSAGGGTDTQYF. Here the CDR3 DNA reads TGTGCCAGCAGCCAAGATTCGGCGGGAGGAGGCACAGATACGCAGTATTTT.

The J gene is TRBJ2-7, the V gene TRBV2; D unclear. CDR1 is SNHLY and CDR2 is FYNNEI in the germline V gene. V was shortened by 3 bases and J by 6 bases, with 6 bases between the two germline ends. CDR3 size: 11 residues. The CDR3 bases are TGTGCCAGCAGTGATTACTCCGAGCAGTACTTC. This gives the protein CASSDYSEQYF.

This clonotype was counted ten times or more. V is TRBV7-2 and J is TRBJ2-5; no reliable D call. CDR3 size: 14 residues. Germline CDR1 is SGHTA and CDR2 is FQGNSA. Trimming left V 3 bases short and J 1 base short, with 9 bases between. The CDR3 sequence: CASSFQELQETQYF. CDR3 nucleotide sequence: TGTGCCAGCAGCTTTCAAGAGCTCCAAGAGACCCAGTACTTC.

The CDR3 is CATSAGGTGNEQYF. In DNA form, the CDR3 reads TGTGCCACCAGCGCTGGCGGGACAGGGAACGAGCAGTACTTC. This rearrangement joins TRBV15 to TRBJ2-7, with 9 bases aligning to TRBD1. This CDR3 has 14 residues. V was clipped by 5 bases and J by 5 bases; unmatched bases: 7. The germline CDR1 and CDR2 sequences are LNHNV and YYDKDF (reference sequence).

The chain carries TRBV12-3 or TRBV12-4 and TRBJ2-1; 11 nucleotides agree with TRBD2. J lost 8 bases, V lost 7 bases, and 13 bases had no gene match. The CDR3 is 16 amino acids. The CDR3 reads CASKGTSGSGTDEQFF. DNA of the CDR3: TGTGCCAGCAAGGGGACTAGCGGTTCAGGTACGGATGAGCAGTTCTTC.

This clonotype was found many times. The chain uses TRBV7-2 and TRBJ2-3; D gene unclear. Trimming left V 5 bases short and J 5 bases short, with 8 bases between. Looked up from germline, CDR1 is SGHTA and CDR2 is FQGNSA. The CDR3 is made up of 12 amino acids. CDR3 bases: TGTGCCAGCAGCCAGTGGGTAGATACGCAGTATTTT. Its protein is CASSQWVDTQYF.

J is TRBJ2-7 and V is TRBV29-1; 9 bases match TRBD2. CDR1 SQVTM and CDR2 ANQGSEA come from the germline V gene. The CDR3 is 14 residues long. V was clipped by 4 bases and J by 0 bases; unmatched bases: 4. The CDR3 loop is CSVVGGRDSYEQYF. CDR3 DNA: TGCAGCGTTGTGGGCGGGAGGGACTCCTACGAGCAGTACTTC.

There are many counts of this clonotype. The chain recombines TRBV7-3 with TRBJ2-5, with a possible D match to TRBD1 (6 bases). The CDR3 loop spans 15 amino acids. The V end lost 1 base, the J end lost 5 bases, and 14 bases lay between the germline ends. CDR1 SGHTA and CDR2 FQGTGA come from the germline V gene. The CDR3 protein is CASSLMGASTETQYF. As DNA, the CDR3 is TGTGCCAGCAGCTTAATGGGGGCTTCTACCGAGACCCAGTACTTC.

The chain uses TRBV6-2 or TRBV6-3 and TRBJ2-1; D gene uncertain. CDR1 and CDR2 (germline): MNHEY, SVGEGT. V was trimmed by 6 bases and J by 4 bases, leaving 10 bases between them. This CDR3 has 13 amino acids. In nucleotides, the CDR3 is TGTGCCAGCAGATCCCCTGGATACAATGAGCAGTTCTTC. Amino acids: CASRSPGYNEQFF.